One and the same sample provided the 31 T cell receptor beta chains below, sequenced in a study of T cell responses to AZD1222 COVID-19 vaccine. The protocol was immunoSEQ multiplex PCR, while the TCRdb copy is restricted to in-frame clones and leaves out a portion. Found here are about 48,000 clones, approximately 86% of them singletons; the top ten hold around 7.3%. Specimen: peripheral blood, collected 28 days after the second AZD1222 dose. Source of these receptors: an adult who received the AZD1222 COVID-19 vaccine.

V usage is TRBV18 and J usage is TRBJ2-7; TRBD1 matches 9 bases. Germline lookup yields CDR1 KGHSH and CDR2 LQKENI. V was pared by 5 bases and J by 3 bases, with 5 bases of the junction left unmatched. The CDR3 covers 14 residues. The CDR3 DNA sequence: TGTGCCAGCTCAAGCGGGACAGGGTTCTACGAGCAGTACTTC. Translating gives CASSSGTGFYEQYF.

This chain joins TRBV18 and TRBJ1-5; 9 nucleotides line up with TRBD1. V was clipped by 2 bases and J by 3 bases; unmatched bases: 2. This CDR3 comprises 15 residues. Germline V gene lookup returns CDR1 KGHSH and CDR2 LQKENI. CDR3 in DNA: TGTGCCAGCTCACCAGACAGGGGGATCAATCAGCCCCAGCATTTT. Protein sequence: CASSPDRGINQPQHF.

The V gene is TRBV14, the J gene TRBJ1-2; D call uncertain. V gave up 1 base and J gave up 4 bases, with 7 bases separating them. Germline CDR1 SGHDN, CDR2 FVKESK. The CDR3 is 13 residues long. This CDR3 reads CASSQVISYGYTF. In DNA, the CDR3 is TGTGCCAGCAGCCAAGTAATTTCCTATGGCTACACCTTC.

The rearrangement links TRBV7-3 to TRBJ2-6; D may be TRBD1 or TRBD2 (5 bases each). From germline, CDR1 is SGHTA and CDR2 FQGTGA. V dropped 5 bases and J dropped 3 bases, with 14 bases sitting between them. This CDR3 contains 16 residues. The CDR3 coding sequence is TGTGCCAGCAGCCGGGGCAGGATGGGTGGGGCCAACGTCCTGACTTTC. This gives the protein CASSRGRMGGANVLTF.

The chain combines TRBV6-4 with TRBJ2-3, with 8 bases aligning to TRBD2. In germline, CDR1 is MRHNA, CDR2 SNTAGT. The CDR3 has 16 residues. V shed 3 bases and J 1 base; nucleotides not matched to a gene: 6. As DNA, the CDR3 is TGTGCCAGCAGTGAGTTGAGCGGGAGCGGCACAGATACGCAGTATTTT. This sequence encodes CASSELSGSGTDTQYF.

V usage is TRBV5-8 and J usage is TRBJ2-2; tentative D call: TRBD2 (5 bases). The CDR3 extends over 16 amino acids. The germline V gene has CDR1 SGHTS and CDR2 YDEGEE. V gave up 4 bases and J gave up 7 bases, with 20 bases separating them. Here the CDR3 DNA reads TGTGCCAGCAGCCACCAGGTTGGGGAGCTCAGCGGGGAGCTGTTTTTT. Translated, it gives CASSHQVGELSGELFF. Looking up the rest from reference TRBV5-8 and TRBJ2-2 gives the full variable domain: EAGVTQSPTHLIKTRGQQATLRCSPISGHTSVYWYQQALGLGLQFLLWYDEGEERNRGNFPPRFSGRQFPNYSSELNVNALELEDSALYLCASSHQVGELSGELFFGEGSRLTVL.

This chain uses TRBV11-2 with TRBJ1-2, with D uncertain. The V and J ends lost 1 base and 7 bases respectively, with 7 bases between them. This CDR3 contains 12 residues. Germline values: CDR1 SGHAT, CDR2 FQNNGV. The CDR3 DNA reads as TGTGCCAGCAGCTTAGTAGGGAGTGGCTACACCTTC. Translating gives CASSLVGSGYTF.

The J gene is TRBJ2-1, the V gene TRBV7-9; 11 nucleotides match TRBD2. Germline trimming cut 6 bases from V and 4 bases from J; bases unmatched to any gene: 11. CDR1 and CDR2 (germline): SEHNR, FQNEAQ (reference sequence). There are 17 residues in the CDR3. For the CDR3, the DNA is TGTGCCAGCAGGCCCTTAGCGGGAGGGCCGGGTTACAATGAGCAGTTCTTC. Its protein product is CASRPLAGGPGYNEQFF.

In DNA form, the CDR3 reads TGTGCCAGCAGCTCAGCTACAGGGCTGGTGAACATTCAGTACTTC. Amino acid sequence: CASSSATGLVNIQYF. V is TRBV11-3 and J is TRBJ2-4; possible D gene TRBD1, 6 bases. V shed 4 bases and J shed 7 bases, with 17 bases lying between them. The CDR3 extends over 15 amino acids. Germline loops: CDR1 SGHNT, CDR2 YENEEA.

This clone appeared a single time. The genes are TRBV28 and TRBJ2-3; the match to TRBD2 covers 9 bases. The ends lost 1 base at V and 6 bases at J; junction bases unmatched: 5. CDR1 MDHEN and CDR2 SYDVKM come from the germline V gene. This CDR3 contains 15 residues. CDR3: CASSLLAGESDTQYF. In DNA form, the CDR3 reads TGTGCCAGCAGTTTATTAGCGGGAGAGTCGGATACGCAGTATTTT.

The chain employs TRBV3-1 (or the pseudogene TRBV3-2) and TRBJ1-4; 8 bases map to TRBD1. The CDR3 runs to 14 residues. CDR1 LGHDT and CDR2 YNNKEL come from the germline V gene (reference sequence). V gave up 4 bases and J gave up 7 bases; unmatched junction bases: 5. CDR3 coding DNA: TGTGCCAGCAGCCCGACAGGGGTGGGTGAAAAACTGTTTTTT. Protein product: CASSPTGVGEKLFF.

The CDR3 protein is CASSDGIQGGETQYF. The CDR3 DNA follows: TGTGCCAGCAGTGATGGGATACAGGGGGGAGAGACCCAGTACTTC. The gene calls are TRBV2 and TRBJ2-5; TRBD1 agrees at 8 bases. Trimming removed 3 bases from V and 4 bases from J; junction bases left unmatched: 7. The CDR3 contains 15 residues. CDR1 and CDR2 (germline): SNHLY, FYNNEI.

The chain combines TRBV7-2 with TRBJ1-1, with TRBD1 as a possible D gene (6 bases). This CDR3 contains 13 residues. From germline, CDR1 is SGHTA and CDR2 FQGNSA. Trimming shortened V by 5 bases and J by 1 base, and 8 bases separated the two germline ends. The CDR3 is CASSRGQNTEAFF. As DNA, the CDR3 is TGTGCCAGCAGCCGGGGACAGAACACTGAAGCTTTCTTT.

V and J are TRBV3-1 (or the pseudogene TRBV3-2) and TRBJ2-2; the D gene is possibly TRBD1 (5 bases). V dropped 1 base and J dropped 4 bases, with 16 bases sitting between them. The CDR3 covers 17 residues. Germline V gene lookup returns CDR1 LGHDT and CDR2 YNNKEL (reference sequence). The CDR3 sequence is CASSQGGRAFGTGELFF. The CDR3 DNA reads as TGTGCCAGCAGCCAAGGTGGCAGGGCTTTCGGCACCGGGGAGCTGTTTTTT.

The rearrangement uses TRBV5-6 and TRBJ1-3, with a possible D match to TRBD1 (5 bases). Germline CDR1 and CDR2: SGHDT and YYEEEE. This CDR3 has 19 amino acids. Between the trimmed V and J ends, which lost 3 bases and 2 bases, there was a span of 24 bases. The CDR3 coding sequence is TGTGCCAGCAGCTCAAACGCCCGGGGCCCCAAGAGGCCTGGAAACACCATATATTTT. This codes for CASSSNARGPKRPGNTIYF.

V and J are TRBV24-1 and TRBJ2-7; D may match TRBD1 or TRBD2 (6 bases each). The CDR3 is 13 amino acids. Germline CDR1 and CDR2: KGHDR and SFDVKD. Trimming removed 9 bases at V and 2 bases at J, with 13 bases between. CDR3 residues: CATGGDTTYEQYF. The CDR3 DNA reads TGTGCCACCGGCGGGGACACAACCTACGAGCAGTACTTC.

The V gene is TRBV30, the J gene TRBJ1-5; a possible D gene is TRBD1 (6 bases). The CDR3 spans 13 residues. V lost 3 bases to trimming and J lost 2 bases, with 8 bases between them. Germline CDR1 GTSNPN, CDR2 SVGIG (reference sequence). CDR3 sequence: CAWSPGGNQPQHF. In DNA form, the CDR3 reads TGTGCCTGGAGCCCAGGGGGCAATCAGCCCCAGCATTTT.

The V and J genes are TRBV11-2 and TRBJ2-1; 10 bases map to TRBD1. V shed 4 bases, J shed 5 bases, and the junction held 5 bases outside the gene matches. The germline gives CDR1 SGHAT, CDR2 FQNNGV. The CDR3 has 15 amino acids. The CDR3 reads CASSWGTGVNNEQFF. As DNA, the CDR3 is TGTGCCAGCAGCTGGGGGACAGGGGTCAACAATGAGCAGTTCTTC.

This clone was observed a few times. This sequence joins TRBV28 and TRBJ2-7; D possibly uses TRBD1 or TRBD2 (8 bases each). Germline V gene sequence: CDR1 MDHEN, CDR2 SYDVKM. This CDR3 has 21 residues. The germline V and J ends were trimmed by 5 bases and 10 bases, with 42 bases remaining between them. CDR3 nucleotides: TGTGCCAGCAGTCCCCGCTCCAGGGGGCTGGCGGGAGGACAACTCGCCGGCCCTCAGTACTTC. It yields the protein CASSPRSRGLAGGQLAGPQYF. The full variable domain, in which reference TRBV28 and TRBJ2-7 provide the parts outside the CDR3, is DVKVTQSSRYLVKRTGEKVFLECVQDMDHENMFWYRQDPGLGLRLIYFSYDVKMKEKGDIPEGYSVSREKKERFSLILESASTNQTSMYLCASSPRSRGLAGGQLAGPQYFGPGTRLTVT.

The chain couples TRBV5-1 to TRBJ2-2; 8 bases map to TRBD1. Trimming at V came to 4 bases and at J to 6 bases, leaving 11 bases not matched to a gene. Germline CDR1 reads SGHRS; CDR2 reads YFSETQ. The CDR3 is 16 amino acids. In nucleotides, the CDR3 is TGCGCCAGCAGCATCGGACAGGGCGATATAGCCGGGGAGCTGTTTTTT. Translating gives CASSIGQGDIAGELFF.

This clone was recorded once. The rearrangement joins TRBV7-9 to TRBJ2-3, with 9 positions matching TRBD2. The CDR3 runs to 16 residues. Germline CDR1 and CDR2: SEHNR and FQNEAQ (reference sequence). The ends lost 4 bases at V and 0 bases at J; junction bases unmatched: 5. CDR3 sequence (DNA): TGTGCCAGCAGCTCCCGACTAGCGGCTAGCACAGATACGCAGTATTTT. This gives the protein CASSSRLAASTDTQYF.

The V and J genes are TRBV15 and TRBJ2-7, with 10 bases that match TRBD2. The CDR3 is 15 amino acids. Germline V lookup: CDR1 LNHNV, CDR2 YYDKDF (reference sequence). Losses at the gene ends were 1 base for V and 5 bases for J; bases not matched to a gene: 5. The CDR3 sequence is CATSRGASGGDEQYF. The CDR3 nucleotides are TGTGCCACCAGCAGAGGAGCTAGCGGGGGTGACGAGCAGTACTTC.

The genes are TRBV2 and TRBJ1-3, with D possibly being TRBD1 (6 bases). Germline values: CDR1 SNHLY, CDR2 FYNNEI. Trimming removed 7 bases at V and 3 bases at J, with 16 bases between. This CDR3 region has 15 residues. The CDR3 loop is CASKTPGAGGNTIYF. In nucleotides, the CDR3 is TGTGCCAGCAAGACTCCGGGGGCAGGTGGAAACACCATATATTTT.

This sequence joins TRBV12-3 or TRBV12-4 and TRBJ2-3; TRBD2 agrees at 7 bases. Losses at the gene ends were 8 bases for V and 6 bases for J; bases not matched to a gene: 5. The CDR3 has 12 amino acids. CDR3 nucleotide sequence: TGTGCCAGCGGGGGGGTCACGGATACGCAGTATTTT. Its translation: CASGGVTDTQYF.

The chain uses TRBV6-1 and TRBJ2-1; 9 bases are a match to TRBD1. Germline CDR1 is MNHNS and CDR2 is SASEGT. The CDR3 totals 16 residues. Germline trimming cut 4 bases from V and 1 base from J; bases unmatched to any gene: 5. In DNA, the CDR3 is TGTGCCAGCAGTGGCCGGACAGGGGTTTCCTACAATGAGCAGTTCTTC. It codes for CASSGRTGVSYNEQFF.

The chain is built from TRBV29-1 and TRBJ1-2; 7 bases are a match to TRBD1. Losses at the gene ends were 7 bases for V and 5 bases for J; bases not matched to a gene: 4. The germline CDR1 and CDR2 sequences are SQVTM and ANQGSEA. This CDR3 spans 11 amino acids. This CDR3 is CSARDSYGYTF. CDR3 sequence (DNA): TGCAGCGCTAGGGACAGTTATGGCTACACCTTC.

V is TRBV5-6 and J is TRBJ1-1; D uncertain. CDR3 length equals 12 residues. V shed 4 bases and J shed 4 bases, with 8 bases lying between them. Germline assignment: CDR1 SGHDT and CDR2 YYEEEE. CDR3 nucleotide sequence: TGTGCCAGCAGCAGAGAGGGCACTGAAGCTTTCTTT. This gives the protein CASSREGTEAFF. Full variable domain (outside the CDR3, taken from reference TRBV5-6 and TRBJ1-1): DAGVTQSPTHLIKTRGQQVTLRCSPKSGHDTVSWYQQALGQGPQFIFQYYEEEERQRGNFPDRFSGHQFPNYSSELNVNALLLGDSALYLCASSREGTEAFFGQGTRLTVV.

This chain uses TRBV18 with TRBJ1-1; maybe TRBD1 (5 bases). The ends were cut back, 5 bases at V and 11 bases at J, with 15 bases in the middle. This CDR3 has 12 residues. Looked up from germline, CDR1 is KGHSH and CDR2 is LQKENI. In DNA, the CDR3 is TGTGCCAGCTCATCCTCGACTGGGGGGGCTTTCTTT. It yields the protein CASSSSTGGAFF.

This clone has only one observation. The J gene is TRBJ2-1, the V gene TRBV4-3; either TRBD1 or TRBD2 may fit D (5 bases each). The CDR3 spans 16 residues. Germline V gene lookup returns CDR1 LGHNA and CDR2 YSLEER. Trimming stripped 0 bases from V and 7 bases from J, with 16 bases between. CDR3 nucleotide sequence: TGCGCCAGCAGCCAAGAGCCGGGACCGCCTTTAAATGAGCAGTTCTTC. This gives the protein CASSQEPGPPLNEQFF.

This clone was recorded only once. The chain combines TRBV25-1 with TRBJ2-7; TRBD1 matches at 9 bases. The CDR3 has 17 residues. Germline CDR1 is MGHDK and CDR2 is SYGVNS. With V trimmed by 5 bases and J by 0 bases, 11 bases remained unmatched. CDR3 sequence reads: CASSNMGTGFSSYEQYF. CDR3 bases: TGTGCCAGCAGTAATATGGGGACAGGGTTTAGCTCCTACGAGCAGTACTTC.

This clone was detected only once. The chain recombines TRBV4-2 with TRBJ2-7; 9 positions match TRBD1. The CDR3 is made up of 15 amino acids. The V gene end was trimmed by 4 bases and the J gene end by 3 bases; junction bases not matched to a gene: 7. Per the germline V gene, CDR1 is LGHNA and CDR2 is YNFKEQ. This CDR3 is CASSLSGQGIYEQYF. The DNA for the CDR3 is TGTGCCAGCAGCCTGTCGGGACAGGGCATCTACGAGCAGTACTTC.